This T cell receptor (beta chain) was sequenced for a study of spatial heterogeneity in lung cancer. General study findings and limits: Whereas they appeared in blood less at follow-up, ubiquitous expanded tumor TCRs appeared there more at resection.

Time point denoted: sample taken at primary tumor resection. In each case, whole RNA from tumor, nontumor lung or frozen PBMC was sequenced unsorted. This clonotype was seen many times. The antigen is unknown. MiXCR was run by TCRdb on the 5' RACE reads, yielding one entry per CDR3 protein. The sample includes approximately 40,000 distinct CDR3 sequences, under 7.5% seen only once; the top ten take around 42%. The germline CDR1 and CDR2 sequences are MGHDK and SYGVNS. The V segment lost 5 bases and the J segment 0 bases; nucleotides outside the gene matches: 11. CDR3 size: 17 residues. V is TRBV25-1 and J is TRBJ1-1; 8 positions agree with TRBD1. The TCR was taken from a female donor with early-stage non-small cell lung cancer. Sequenced material: PBMCs, taken at surgery. CDR3 residues: CASSSRTGFILNTEAFF. The CDR3 nucleotides read TGTGCCAGCAGTTCCCGGACAGGGTTCATCTTGAACACTGAAGCTTTCTTT.